These 15 T cell receptor beta chains were sequenced from one sample in a study of blood T cells in healthy people across ages. A second PCR, run for roughly 7 to 11 cycles, used a sample-barcoded 5' primer plus a J-beta primer mix. Each CDR3 protein is one row after TCRdb ran MiXCR on the 5' RACE reads. The data hold 1.5 million to 2 million distinct CDR3 sequences, with 28% observed a single time. The sequencing sample was made of blood. Every receptor here comes from a woman aged 30 to 39 in good health.

The chain joins TRBV18 to TRBJ2-7; D gene ambiguous. CDR3 length: 13 amino acids. Trimming removed 0 bases at V and 7 bases at J, with 10 bases between. Germline CDR1 reads KGHSH; CDR2 reads LQKENI. CDR3 protein: CASSPPSAFEQYF. CDR3 bases: TGTGCCAGCTCACCACCATCTGCCTTTGAGCAGTACTTC.

The sample holds a few counts of this clonotype. This rearrangement joins TRBV19 to TRBJ1-1, with D uncertain. This CDR3 is 12 amino acids long. V shed 7 bases and J shed 5 bases, with 11 bases lying between them. Per germline, CDR1 LNHDA and CDR2 SQIVND (reference sequence). This CDR3 reads CASILGSTEAFF. In nucleotides, the CDR3 is TGTGCCAGTATTTTGGGGAGTACTGAAGCTTTCTTT.

This clonotype was seen repeatedly, ten times or more. The chain is built from TRBV29-1 and TRBJ1-1; D uncertain. Germline loops: CDR1 SQVTM, CDR2 ANQGSEA. Trimming left V 3 bases short and J 2 bases short, with 4 bases between. The CDR3 contains 11 residues. The chain's CDR3 is CSVDGNTEAFF. The DNA for the CDR3 is TGCAGCGTTGATGGAAACACTGAAGCTTTCTTT. Full variable domain (missing parts from reference TRBV29-1 and TRBJ1-1): SAVISQKPSRDICQRGTSLTIQCQVDSQVTMMFWYRQQPGQSLTLIATANQGSEATYESGFVIDKFPISRPNLTFSTLTVSNMSPEDSSIYLCSVDGNTEAFFGQGTRLTVV.

This sequence joins TRBV20-1 and TRBJ2-3; possibly TRBD2 for D (7 bases). V was trimmed by 3 bases and J by 8 bases, leaving 21 bases between them. CDR3 size: 15 residues. Germline lookup yields CDR1 DFQATT and CDR2 SNEGSKA (reference sequence). CDR3 sequence reads: CSASFGGAFSGTQYF. The CDR3 coding sequence is TGCAGTGCTAGTTTTGGGGGGGCGTTTTCTGGTACGCAGTATTTT.

The genes are TRBV20-1 and TRBJ2-1, with D perhaps matching TRBD1 or TRBD2 (5 bases each). Trimming took 5 bases from V and 8 from J, leaving 10 bases between them. The CDR3 is made up of 11 amino acids. The germline V gene has CDR1 DFQATT and CDR2 SNEGSKA (reference sequence). The CDR3 reads CSAGGRDEQFF. The CDR3 bases are TGCAGTGCTGGGGGTAGGGATGAGCAGTTCTTC.

This clonotype was found a few times. A much larger clone differs by one base, so this may be a read error. The genes are TRBV6-6 and TRBJ2-1; D is possibly TRBD2 (7 bases). Trimming left V 7 bases short and J 13 bases short, with 29 bases between. CDR1 is MNHNY and CDR2 is SVGAGI in the germline V gene (reference sequence). The CDR3 is 16 amino acids. CDR3 sequence: CASKHTRGGAGETQFF. The CDR3 DNA is TGTGCCAGCAAACACACTAGAGGGGGGGCCGGTGAGACCCAGTTCTTC.

This clonotype was picked up a small number of times. The chain carries TRBV9 and TRBJ2-4, with unresolved D. Germline V lookup: CDR1 SGDLS, CDR2 YYNGEE. The CDR3 spans 13 residues. V lost 0 bases to trimming and J lost 13 bases, with 14 bases between them. This chain's CDR3 is CASSVDFSSEQYF. DNA of the CDR3: TGTGCCAGCAGCGTAGACTTTAGCAGTGAGCAGTACTTC.

The sample holds many counts of this clonotype. The J gene is TRBJ2-5, the V gene TRBV10-3; 7 bases fit TRBD1. Germline values: CDR1 ENHRY, CDR2 SYGVKD. The CDR3 is made up of 12 amino acids. V shed 6 bases, J shed 4 bases, and the junction held 2 bases outside the gene matches. In DNA form, the CDR3 reads TGTGCCATCAGCCGACAGGGAGAGACCCAGTACTTC. Translation: CAISRQGETQYF.

V usage is TRBV21-1 and J usage is TRBJ2-4. TRBV21-1 is described as a pseudogene. The CDR3 length is 16 residues. CDR3 sequence: CASLVRLLIAKNIQYF. The CDR3 region has the DNA TGTGCCAGCCTGGTGAGGCTTCTAATAGCCAAAAACATTCAGTACTTC.

V gene TRBV28 combines with J gene TRBJ2-1, with a possible D match to TRBD1 (6 bases). V was clipped by 1 base and J by 15 bases, with 13 bases between them. CDR1 MDHEN and CDR2 SYDVKM come from the germline V gene. The CDR3 spans 12 residues. Here the CDR3 reads CASSLYGTSLFF. The CDR3 DNA sequence: TGTGCCAGCAGTTTATATGGGACAAGTTTGTTCTTC.

Of note for this clonotype: A read error may explain this, as a much larger clone is one base away. The V and J genes are TRBV10-3 and TRBJ2-7; a weak D match, TRBD1 (7 bases). The germline gives CDR1 ENHRY, CDR2 SYGVKD. This CDR3 comprises 14 residues. In DNA, the CDR3 is TGTGCCATCAGAGGGGGGACAGAGAGTGAGGAGCAGAACTTC. This sequence encodes CAIRGGTESEEQNF.

The chain has TRBV28 and TRBJ2-2, with D possibly being TRBD1 (5 bases). The CDR3 spans 15 residues. Germline V lookup: CDR1 MDHEN, CDR2 SYDVKM. The ends were cut back, 6 bases at V and 6 bases at J, with 17 bases in the middle. CDR3: CASRAGFWRSGELFF. The CDR3, as DNA: TGTGCCAGCAGGGCAGGGTTCTGGCGATCCGGGGAGCTGTTTTTT. The full variable domain, with the rest looked up from reference TRBV28 and TRBJ2-2, is DVKVTQSSRYLVKRTGEKVFLECVQDMDHENMFWYRQDPGLGLRLIYFSYDVKMKEKGDIPEGYSVSREKKERFSLILESASTNQTSMYLCASRAGFWRSGELFFGEGSRLTVL.

This clonotype was recorded a few times. The chain employs TRBV2 and TRBJ2-3, with D hard to call. The germline V gene encodes CDR1 SNHLY and CDR2 FYNNEI. V gave up 5 bases and J gave up 2 bases, with 11 bases separating them. This CDR3 is 14 amino acids long. This CDR3 reads CASSQSHPTDTQYF. In DNA, the CDR3 is TGTGCCAGCAGTCAAAGTCATCCCACAGATACGCAGTATTTT.

Many counts were recorded for this clonotype. The chain has TRBV6-5 and TRBJ2-6; 12 bases map to TRBD2. CDR3 size: 18 residues. V shed 4 bases, J shed 4 bases, and the junction held 8 bases outside the gene matches. Germline-derived CDR1 and CDR2 are MNHEY and SVGAGI. The CDR3: CASSFMSSGRAGANVLTF. The CDR3 DNA reads as TGTGCCAGCAGTTTTATGTCTAGCGGGAGGGCCGGGGCCAACGTCCTGACTTTC.

Concerning this clonotype itself: A much larger clone is a single base away; this may be a read error. The chain carries TRBV6-5 and TRBJ2-3; D may be TRBD2 (6 bases). Germline CDR1 is MNHEY and CDR2 is SVGAGI. The CDR3 covers 16 residues. CDR3 DNA: TGTGCCGGCAGCCCCGGGCGGGGAAGAGGTACAGATACGCAGTATTTT. It translates to CAGSPGRGRGTDTQYF.